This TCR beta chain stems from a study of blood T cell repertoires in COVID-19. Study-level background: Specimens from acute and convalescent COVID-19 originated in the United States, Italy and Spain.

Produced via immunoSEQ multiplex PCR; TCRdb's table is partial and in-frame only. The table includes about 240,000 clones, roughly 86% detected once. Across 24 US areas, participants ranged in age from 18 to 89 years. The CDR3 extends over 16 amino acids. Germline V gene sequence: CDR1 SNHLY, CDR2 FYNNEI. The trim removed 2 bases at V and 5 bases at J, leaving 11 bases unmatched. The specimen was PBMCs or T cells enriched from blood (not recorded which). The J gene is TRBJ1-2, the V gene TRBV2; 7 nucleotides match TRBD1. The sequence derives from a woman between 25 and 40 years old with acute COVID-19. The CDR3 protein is CASSETGAFNPYGYTF. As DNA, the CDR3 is TGTGCCAGCAGTGAAACAGGGGCTTTCAATCCTTATGGCTACACCTTC.